The 29 T cell receptor beta chains below were found in one sample sequenced in a study of T cells after posttransplantation cyclophosphamide. Only in-frame clones appear in the TCRdb table, and some are missing; sequencing was by immunoSEQ multiplex PCR. This table has about 7,200 clones, approximately 80% appearing once. Busulfan-fludarabine conditioning, marrow transplant, and cyclophosphamide on days +3 and +4 were administered. This specimen consisted of CD4+ T cells sorted from blood, obtained 950 to 1,200 days after allogeneic stem cell transplant with posttransplant cyclophosphamide. The receptors stem from a female patient in her forties who received an allogeneic stem cell transplant from a related donor, was CMV-positive, and had no GVHD. These T cells may partly come from the graft donor.

V and J are TRBV7-2 and TRBJ2-5; 10 positions agree with TRBD2. Germline assignment: CDR1 SGHTA and CDR2 FQGNSA. J was trimmed by 4 bases and V by 4 bases; bases with no gene match: 6. The CDR3 spans 15 residues. The CDR3 protein is CASSSQLAGGETQYF. CDR3 in DNA: TGTGCCAGCAGCTCCCAGTTAGCGGGGGGAGAGACCCAGTACTTC.

The rearrangement links TRBV7-2 to TRBJ2-5; D is perhaps TRBD1 (5 bases). V was pared by 5 bases and J by 5 bases, with 12 bases between. The CDR3 runs 13 residues. The V gene's germline CDR1 is SGHTA and CDR2 FQGNSA. The CDR3 nucleotides read TGTGCCAGCAGCCCCAGGGTTTGGGAGACCCAGTACTTC. It specifies CASSPRVWETQYF.

V is TRBV6-5 and J is TRBJ2-7; 10 positions agree with TRBD2. Germline CDR1 is MNHEY and CDR2 is SVGAGI. This CDR3 contains 15 residues. With 6 bases clipped from V and 6 bases from J, the junction kept 11 bases outside the gene matches. CDR3 loop: CASSWRIAGGTEQYF. The CDR3 DNA sequence: TGTGCCAGCAGCTGGAGGATAGCGGGGGGAACCGAGCAGTACTTC.

For this clone: This same CDR3 is encoded by further DNA sequences in the sample. This chain joins TRBV27 and TRBJ1-6; 12 bases are shared with TRBD1. Germline values: CDR1 MNHEY, CDR2 SMNVEV (reference sequence). J lost 6 bases, V lost 5 bases, and 17 bases had no gene match. The length of the CDR3 is 20 residues. This CDR3 reads CASSPRSSGTGGEGNSPLHF. The CDR3 DNA follows: TGTGCCAGCAGTCCCAGGTCATCCGGGACAGGGGGCGAGGGTAATTCACCCCTCCACTTT.

The CDR3 DNA follows: TGCGCCAGCAGCTCCGGGACTAGCGGGGGATGGTACAATGAGCAGTTCTTC. Protein: CASSSGTSGGWYNEQFF. The V call is TRBV5-1, the J call TRBJ2-1, with 14 positions matching TRBD2. J gave up 4 bases and V 3 bases, and 6 bases lay outside the gene matches. The germline V gene has CDR1 SGHRS and CDR2 YFSETQ. This CDR3 has 17 amino acids.

J is TRBJ2-3 and V is TRBV6-1; D may be TRBD1 (6 bases). The ends were cut back, 6 bases at V and 0 bases at J, with 13 bases in the middle. Germline V gene data show CDR1 as MNHNS and CDR2 as SASEGT. CDR3 length: 15 amino acids. The CDR3 loop reads CASRWTEASTDTQYF. The CDR3 DNA sequence: TGTGCCAGCAGATGGACAGAAGCTAGCACAGATACGCAGTATTTT.

V is TRBV19 and J is TRBJ2-5; D call uncertain. Per the germline V gene, CDR1 is LNHDA and CDR2 is SQIVND (reference sequence). This CDR3 comprises 16 residues. Deletions cut 4 bases from V and 1 base from J, with 16 bases between. CDR3 sequence reads: CASSTRIGATQETQYF. The DNA for the CDR3 is TGTGCCAGTAGTACTAGGATCGGTGCAACCCAAGAGACCCAGTACTTC.

The sample holds a few counts of this clone. The CDR3 here is CASKTRTGQAFF. The CDR3 DNA sequence: TGTGCCAGTAAAACCAGGACAGGCCAGGCTTTCTTT. This rearrangement joins TRBV19 to TRBJ1-1, with 7 nucleotides matching TRBD1. Germline loops: CDR1 LNHDA, CDR2 SQIVND (reference sequence). Trimming at V came to 7 bases and at J to 11 bases, leaving 10 bases not matched to a gene. This CDR3 is 12 amino acids long.

This clone was recorded once. Here the CDR3 reads CASSLTGEGSPLHF. CDR3 DNA: TGTGCCAGCAGTCTTACAGGGGAAGGATCACCCCTCCACTTT. The rearrangement uses TRBV7-9 and TRBJ1-6; 7 nucleotides agree with TRBD1. The CDR3 length is 14 residues. Per the germline V gene, CDR1 is SEHNR and CDR2 is FQNEAQ (reference sequence). V shed 6 bases and J 10 bases; nucleotides not matched to a gene: 9.

The chain combines TRBV5-6 with TRBJ1-5; D unresolved. This CDR3 is 13 amino acids long. CDR1 and CDR2 (germline): SGHDT, YYEEEE. Trimming cost V 1 base and J 0 bases, with 2 bases left between them. For the CDR3, the DNA is TGTGCCAGCAGCTTGTATAGCAATCAGCCCCAGCATTTT. Amino acid sequence: CASSLYSNQPQHF.

The V call is TRBV5-8, the J call TRBJ2-7, with D maybe TRBD1 (5 bases). The CDR3 totals 14 residues. Germline assignment: CDR1 SGHTS and CDR2 YDEGEE. Trimming stripped 0 bases from V and 5 bases from J, with 12 bases between. In DNA, the CDR3 is TGTGCCAGCAGCTTGGAGCCAGGGTTGGACGAGCAGTACTTC. Encoded protein: CASSLEPGLDEQYF.

The chain has TRBV5-1 and TRBJ2-2, with D unclear. CDR1 and CDR2 from the germline V gene are SGHRS and YFSETQ. The V gene lost 1 base and the J gene lost 6 bases, with 7 bases spanning the gap. The CDR3 loop spans 13 amino acids. The CDR3 nucleotides are TGCGCCAGCAGCTTGTCGGTCGCCGGGGAGCTGTTTTTT. Residues: CASSLSVAGELFF.

This clone was recorded once. The chain links TRBV5-1 to TRBJ2-6; 7 positions agree with TRBD1. After removal of 4 bases from V and 4 bases from J, the junction contained 2 bases not matched to a gene. This CDR3 region has 14 residues. Germline loops: CDR1 SGHRS, CDR2 YFSETQ. CDR3 DNA sequence: TGCGCCAGCAGCCCGGACAGGGGGGCCAACGTCCTGACTTTC. Its protein product is CASSPDRGANVLTF.

This clone has only a few counts. This chain uses TRBV5-6 with TRBJ1-1, with D perhaps matching TRBD1 (6 bases). CDR1 and CDR2 (germline): SGHDT, YYEEEE. This CDR3 has 14 amino acids. Trimming took 6 bases from V and 4 from J, leaving 16 bases between them. CDR3 in amino acids: CASTPDRISTEAFF. The CDR3 nucleotides are TGTGCCAGCACCCCTGACAGGATATCCACTGAAGCTTTCTTT. The full variable domain, in which reference TRBV5-6 and TRBJ1-1 provide the parts outside the CDR3, is DAGVTQSPTHLIKTRGQQVTLRCSPKSGHDTVSWYQQALGQGPQFIFQYYEEEERQRGNFPDRFSGHQFPNYSSELNVNALLLGDSALYLCASTPDRISTEAFFGQGTRLTVV.

This sequence joins TRBV28 and TRBJ2-3; tentatively, D is TRBD2 (5 bases). Germline values: CDR1 MDHEN, CDR2 SYDVKM. V lost 7 bases and J 6 bases, leaving 17 bases between the germline ends. The CDR3 covers 14 residues. The CDR3: CASIIRDLGDTQYF. CDR3 sequence (DNA): TGTGCCAGCATAATCCGGGATCTAGGGGATACGCAGTATTTT.

In this sample, this clone turned up once. The chain has TRBV6-1 and TRBJ2-7, with D possibly being TRBD2 (5 bases). Trimming took off 4 bases at V and 0 bases at J, with 16 bases between the two ends. This CDR3 is built from 16 residues. Germline V lookup: CDR1 MNHNS, CDR2 SASEGT. The CDR3 loop is CASSAQSGLTSYEQYF. The CDR3 DNA is TGTGCCAGCAGTGCCCAGAGCGGACTGACCTCCTACGAGCAGTACTTC.

This chain links TRBV27 with TRBJ2-7, with D perhaps matching TRBD1 (6 bases). The CDR3 consists of 17 residues. Germline V CDR1 and CDR2: MNHEY, SMNVEV (reference sequence). With 1 base removed from V and 1 base from J, the gap between germline ends came to 17 bases. As DNA, the CDR3 is TGTGCCAGCAGTTTATTACAACAGGGTCATCGATCCTACGAGCAGTACTTC. The encoded protein is CASSLLQQGHRSYEQYF.

The rearrangement joins TRBV7-3 to TRBJ2-1, with 12 bases lining up with TRBD2. CDR3 length: 14 residues. With V trimmed by 3 bases and J by 7 bases, 1 base remained unmatched. Looked up from germline, CDR1 is SGHTA and CDR2 is FQGTGA. The CDR3 nucleotides read TGTGCCAGCAGCTTCGGGACTAGCGGGAATGAGCAGTTCTTC. Translating it yields CASSFGTSGNEQFF.

The J gene is TRBJ1-3, the V gene TRBV19; possibly TRBD1 for D (6 bases). Germline V gene sequence: CDR1 LNHDA, CDR2 SQIVND (reference sequence). Trimming cost V 5 bases and J 8 bases, with 13 bases left between them. This CDR3 is built from 13 residues. CDR3 loop: CASSPTGTDTIYF. The CDR3, as DNA: TGTGCCAGTAGTCCAACAGGGACGGACACCATATATTTT.

V and J are TRBV6-5 and TRBJ1-2; the match to TRBD1 covers 7 bases. V shed 0 bases, J shed 6 bases, and the junction held 4 bases outside the gene matches. In germline, CDR1 is MNHEY, CDR2 SVGAGI. The CDR3 runs to 14 residues. The CDR3: CASSYSGRGDGYTF. The CDR3 DNA reads TGTGCCAGCAGTTACTCTGGCAGGGGGGATGGCTACACCTTC.

The chain carries TRBV28 and TRBJ2-1; no clear D gene. This CDR3 has 13 residues. Germline V CDR1 and CDR2: MDHEN, SYDVKM. V lost 2 bases and J lost 6, with 8 bases in between. CDR3 loop: CASSLNSPNEQFF. The CDR3 nucleotides are TGTGCCAGCAGTTTAAACTCCCCCAATGAGCAGTTCTTC. The full variable domain, in which reference TRBV28 and TRBJ2-1 provide the parts outside the CDR3, is DVKVTQSSRYLVKRTGEKVFLECVQDMDHENMFWYRQDPGLGLRLIYFSYDVKMKEKGDIPEGYSVSREKKERFSLILESASTNQTSMYLCASSLNSPNEQFFGPGTRLTVL.

The V gene is TRBV7-8, the J gene TRBJ1-6, with 10 positions matching TRBD1. The CDR3 loop spans 15 amino acids. With V trimmed by 3 bases and J by 6 bases, 2 bases remained unmatched. Germline CDR1 is SGHVS and CDR2 is FQNEAQ. CDR3 protein: CASSLTGGVNSPLHF. The DNA of the CDR3 is TGTGCCAGCAGCTTGACAGGGGGCGTTAATTCACCCCTCCACTTT.

The gene calls are TRBV5-1 and TRBJ1-4, with TRBD1 matching 7 bases. J was trimmed by 7 bases and V by 4 bases; bases with no gene match: 10. CDR1 and CDR2 from the germline V gene are SGHRS and YFSETQ. This CDR3 is 15 amino acids long. The CDR3 here is CASSLRGQGGEKLFF. The CDR3 DNA sequence: TGCGCCAGCAGCCTAAGGGGGCAAGGAGGTGAAAAACTGTTTTTT.

A remark on this clone: A junction end diverges from the germline sequence, so it may reflect a read error. This specimen includes other DNA sequences encoding the same CDR3. The chain carries TRBV7-2 and TRBJ1-6; the D is unclear. The CDR3 extends over 14 amino acids. Germline V CDR1 and CDR2: SGHTA, FQGNSA. The CDR3 is CASSPEAFNSPLHF. CDR3 DNA: TGTGCCAGCAGCCCGGAGGCCTTTAATTCCCCCCTCCACTTT.

The V and J genes are TRBV5-5 and TRBJ2-7; weak D call: TRBD1 (6 bases). Germline V gene lookup returns CDR1 SGHKS and CDR2 YYEKEE (reference sequence). The V and J ends lost 0 bases and 5 bases respectively, with 9 bases between them. The CDR3 covers 13 residues. CDR3: CASSLGWTDEQYF. As DNA, the CDR3 is TGTGCCAGCAGCTTGGGGTGGACAGACGAGCAGTACTTC.

Note on this clone: The junction departs from the called germline gene at one end, perhaps through a read error. This sample also contains other DNA sequences that code for the same CDR3. The chain joins TRBV28 to TRBJ2-2, with a weak D call TRBD2 (6 bases). Germline CDR1 is MDHEN and CDR2 is SYDVKM. The CDR3 has 17 amino acids. CDR3 in amino acids: CASSLSGVHTNTGELFF. The CDR3 DNA reads as TGTGCCAGCAGCCTTTCGGGGGTGCATACAAACACCGGGGAGCTATTTTTT.

The chain joins TRBV5-1 to TRBJ2-2; 9 bases map to TRBD1. Germline CDR1 SGHRS, CDR2 YFSETQ. There are 15 residues in the CDR3. V lost 4 bases and J lost 2; bases outside the gene matches: 3. CDR3: CASSEDRGNTGELFF. The DNA of the CDR3 is TGCGCCAGCAGCGAGGACAGGGGCAACACCGGGGAGCTGTTTTTT.

The CDR3 DNA is TGTGCCAGCAAAGGGGGGGGGCAGGGTGAAGAAAAACTGTTTTTT. Its protein product is CASKGGGQGEEKLFF. The rearrangement uses TRBV28 and TRBJ1-4; weak D call: TRBD1 (6 bases). The CDR3 covers 15 residues. Trimming shortened V by 7 bases and J by 8 bases, and 20 bases separated the two germline ends. Germline V CDR1 and CDR2: MDHEN, SYDVKM.

The chain employs TRBV7-9 and TRBJ2-1; 8 bases match TRBD2. With 5 bases clipped from V and 4 bases from J, the junction kept 7 bases outside the gene matches. This CDR3 is 15 amino acids long. Per the germline V gene, CDR1 is SEHNR and CDR2 is FQNEAQ (reference sequence). CDR3 residues: CASSVGGAIYNEQFF. In DNA form, the CDR3 reads TGTGCCAGCAGCGTCGGGGGGGCTATTTACAATGAGCAGTTCTTC. The full variable domain, with the rest looked up from reference TRBV7-9 and TRBJ2-1, is DTGVSQNPRHKITKRGQNVTFRCDPISEHNRLYWYRQTLGQGPEFLTYFQNEAQLEKSRLLSDRFSAERPKGSFSTLEIQRTEQGDSAMYLCASSVGGAIYNEQFFGPGTRLTVL.